The clone carrying this T cell receptor (beta chain) was detected only once. The data originate from a study of T cells in narcolepsy. The CDR3 runs to 18 residues. Germline CDR1 SGHNT, CDR2 YYREEE (reference sequence). The J segment lost 5 bases and the V segment lost 0 bases, leaving 7 bases of the junction unmatched. TCRdb's copy holds only in-frame clones and misses some; the assay was immunoSEQ multiplex PCR. Among tens of thousands of clones listed, roughly 86% were seen once. The chain couples TRBV5-4 to TRBJ2-1; 14 bases are a match to TRBD2. The sequence derives from a human donor in good health. Input material: memory (CD45RA-) CD4+ T cells from blood. CDR3 DNA: TGTGCCAGCAGCTTGGCTGGACTAGCGGGGGGCTCTAACAATGAGCAGTTCTTC. This encodes CASSLAGLAGGSNNEQFF. Full variable domain (outside the CDR3, taken from reference TRBV5-4 and TRBJ2-1): ETGVTQSPTHLIKTRGQQVTLRCSSQSGHNTVSWYQQALGQGPQFIFQYYREEENGRGNFPPRFSGLQFPNYSSELNVNALELDDSALYLCASSLAGLAGGSNNEQFFGPGTRLTVL.